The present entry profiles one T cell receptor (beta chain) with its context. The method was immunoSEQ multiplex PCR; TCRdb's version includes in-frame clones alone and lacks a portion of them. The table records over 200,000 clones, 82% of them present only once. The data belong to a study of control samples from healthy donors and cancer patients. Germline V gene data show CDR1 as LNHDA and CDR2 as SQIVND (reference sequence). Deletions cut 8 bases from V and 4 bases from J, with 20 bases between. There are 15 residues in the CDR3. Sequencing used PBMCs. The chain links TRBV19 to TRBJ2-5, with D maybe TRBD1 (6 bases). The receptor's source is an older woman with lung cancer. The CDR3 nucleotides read TGTGCCAGTTCCCTCCAAACAGGGATAGGAGAGACCCAGTACTTC. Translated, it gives CASSLQTGIGETQYF.